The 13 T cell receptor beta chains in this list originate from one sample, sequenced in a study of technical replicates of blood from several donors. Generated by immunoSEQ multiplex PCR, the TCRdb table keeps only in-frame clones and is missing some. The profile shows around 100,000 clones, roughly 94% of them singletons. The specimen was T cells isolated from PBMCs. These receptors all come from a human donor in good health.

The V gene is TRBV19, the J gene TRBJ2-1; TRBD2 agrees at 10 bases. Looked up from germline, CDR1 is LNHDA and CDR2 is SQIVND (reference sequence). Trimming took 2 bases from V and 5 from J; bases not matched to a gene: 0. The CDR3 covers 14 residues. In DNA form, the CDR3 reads TGTGCCAGTAGTATACTAGCGGGAGACAATGAGCAGTTCTTC. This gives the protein CASSILAGDNEQFF.

The CDR3 loop reads CASTGSGTSGRAPVEQYF. The CDR3 DNA reads TGTGCCAGCACCGGATCTGGGACTAGCGGGAGAGCCCCTGTGGAGCAGTACTTC. The chain employs TRBV2 and TRBJ2-7, with 14 bases fitting TRBD2. V lost 7 bases, J lost 7 bases, and 18 bases stayed unmatched. Germline V gene lookup returns CDR1 SNHLY and CDR2 FYNNEI. The CDR3 is 18 residues long.

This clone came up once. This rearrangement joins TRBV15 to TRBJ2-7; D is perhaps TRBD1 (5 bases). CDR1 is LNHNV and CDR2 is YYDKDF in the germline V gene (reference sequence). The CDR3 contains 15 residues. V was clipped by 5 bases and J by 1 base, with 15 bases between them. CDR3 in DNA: TGTGCCACCAGCGGTGGTTCGACAGTTTCCTACGAGCAGTACTTC. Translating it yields CATSGGSTVSYEQYF.

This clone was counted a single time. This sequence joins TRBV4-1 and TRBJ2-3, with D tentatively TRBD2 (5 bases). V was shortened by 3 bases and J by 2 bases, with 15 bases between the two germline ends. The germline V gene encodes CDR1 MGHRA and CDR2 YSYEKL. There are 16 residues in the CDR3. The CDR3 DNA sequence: TGCGCCAGCAGCCAGATAGGGAGCGTAGCCACAGATACGCAGTATTTT. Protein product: CASSQIGSVATDTQYF.

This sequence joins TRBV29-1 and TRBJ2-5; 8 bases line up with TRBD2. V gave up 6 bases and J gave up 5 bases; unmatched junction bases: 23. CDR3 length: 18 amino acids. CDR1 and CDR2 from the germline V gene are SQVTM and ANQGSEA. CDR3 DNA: TGCAGCGTCGTGGACGAGAGATCCAAGCGGGAGTTTAGGGAGACCCAGTACTTC. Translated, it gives CSVVDERSKREFRETQYF. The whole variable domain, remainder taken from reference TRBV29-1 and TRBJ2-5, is SAVISQKPSRDICQRGTSLTIQCQVDSQVTMMFWYRQQPGQSLTLIATANQGSEATYESGFVIDKFPISRPNLTFSTLTVSNMSPEDSSIYLCSVVDERSKREFRETQYFGPGTRLLVL.

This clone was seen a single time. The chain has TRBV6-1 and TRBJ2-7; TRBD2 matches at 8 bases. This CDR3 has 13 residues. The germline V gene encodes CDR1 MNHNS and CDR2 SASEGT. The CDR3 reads CAIQAGDWYEQYF. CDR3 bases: TGTGCTATACAAGCGGGAGACTGGTACGAGCAGTACTTC.

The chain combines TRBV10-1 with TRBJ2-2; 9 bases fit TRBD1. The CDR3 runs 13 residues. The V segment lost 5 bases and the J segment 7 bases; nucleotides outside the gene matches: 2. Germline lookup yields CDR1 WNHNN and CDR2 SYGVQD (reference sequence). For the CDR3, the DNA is TGCGCCAGCAGTCGACAGGGGGTCGGGGAGCTGTTTTTT. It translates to CASSRQGVGELFF.

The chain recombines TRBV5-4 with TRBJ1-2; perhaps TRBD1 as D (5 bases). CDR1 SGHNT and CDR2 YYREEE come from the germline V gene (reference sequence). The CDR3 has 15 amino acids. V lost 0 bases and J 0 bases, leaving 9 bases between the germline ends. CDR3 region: CASSLVGDPNYGYTF. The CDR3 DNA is TGTGCCAGCAGCTTGGTAGGGGATCCTAACTATGGCTACACCTTC.

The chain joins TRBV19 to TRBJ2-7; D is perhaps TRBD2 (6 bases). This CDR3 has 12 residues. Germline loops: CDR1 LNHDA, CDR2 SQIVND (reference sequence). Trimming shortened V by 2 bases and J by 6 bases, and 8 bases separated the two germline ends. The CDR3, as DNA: TGTGCCAGTAGTATATTGGGGGGCGAGCAGTACTTC. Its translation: CASSILGGEQYF.

CDR3 protein: CASSLGLDRRGNNEKLFF. CDR3 coding DNA: TGTGCCAGCAGCTTAGGGCTGGACAGGAGGGGCAATAATGAAAAACTGTTTTTT. The chain joins TRBV7-2 to TRBJ1-4; 7 bases line up with TRBD1. The germline V gene has CDR1 SGHTA and CDR2 FQGNSA. With V trimmed by 1 base and J by 4 bases, 12 bases remained unmatched. The CDR3 covers 18 residues.

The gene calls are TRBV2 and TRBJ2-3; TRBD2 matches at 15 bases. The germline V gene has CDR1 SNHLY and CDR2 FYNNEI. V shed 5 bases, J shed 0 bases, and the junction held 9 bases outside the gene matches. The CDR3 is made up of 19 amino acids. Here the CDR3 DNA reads TGTGCCAGCAGTATAAGCGGACTAGCGGGAGGGTCGAGCACAGATACGCAGTATTTT. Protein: CASSISGLAGGSSTDTQYF.

The CDR3 DNA is TGCGCCAGCAGCTCCCGGGTGAACACTGAAGCTTTCTTT. It translates to CASSSRVNTEAFF. The chain joins TRBV4-1 to TRBJ1-1; D remains ambiguous. The V and J ends lost 5 bases and 0 bases respectively, with 7 bases between them. CDR3 length equals 13 residues. Germline CDR1 reads MGHRA; CDR2 reads YSYEKL.

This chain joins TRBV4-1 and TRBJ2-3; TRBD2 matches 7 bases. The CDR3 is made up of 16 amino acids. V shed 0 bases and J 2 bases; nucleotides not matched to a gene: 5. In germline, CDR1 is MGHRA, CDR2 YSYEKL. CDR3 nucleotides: TGCGCCAGCAGCCAAGATCGGGCGGGAGCCACAGATACGCAGTATTTT. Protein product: CASSQDRAGATDTQYF.